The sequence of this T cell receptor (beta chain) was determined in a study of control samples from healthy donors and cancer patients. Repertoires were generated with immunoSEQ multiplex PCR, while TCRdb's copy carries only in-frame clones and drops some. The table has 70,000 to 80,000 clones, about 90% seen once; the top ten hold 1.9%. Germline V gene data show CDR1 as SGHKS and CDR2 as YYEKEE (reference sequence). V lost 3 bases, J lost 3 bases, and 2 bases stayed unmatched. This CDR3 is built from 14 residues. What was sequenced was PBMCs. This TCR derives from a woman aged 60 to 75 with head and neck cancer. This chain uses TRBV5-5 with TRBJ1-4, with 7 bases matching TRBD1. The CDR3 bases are TGTGCCAGCAGCTCCGGGACAGCTAATGAAAAACTGTTTTTT. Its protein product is CASSSGTANEKLFF.